This TCR beta chain is from a study of T cell changes during pregnancy in multiple sclerosis. The assay was immunoSEQ multiplex PCR, and TCRdb's table has in-frame clones only and misses some. The table shows 22,000 or so clones, with roughly 91% occurring only once. Trimming stripped 0 bases from V and 5 bases from J, with 17 bases between. The germline gives CDR1 LGHNA, CDR2 YNFKEQ. This CDR3 spans 17 amino acids. The chain couples TRBV4-2 to TRBJ2-1; D possibly corresponds to TRBD2 (6 bases). The sample consisted of CD8+ T cells from peripheral blood mononuclear cells, taken in the third trimester of pregnancy. This clonotype originated in a female donor with multiple sclerosis, enrolled in a pregnancy study. The CDR3 spells CASSQDPGLGGHNEQFF. CDR3 bases: TGTGCCAGCAGCCAAGACCCGGGACTCGGCGGTCACAATGAGCAGTTCTTC.